The 4 T cell receptor beta chains given below trace back to one sample, sequenced in a study of metastatic and nonmetastatic thyroid tumors. Not a single patient had been given any form of treatment at any point before undergoing thyroid surgery. TCRdb ran MiXCR on the PCR reads. This sample has around 13,000 clones; about 22% occur once, and the top ten carry less than 60%. Source material: blood. These receptors were taken from a male donor with papillary thyroid cancer or a benign thyroid nodule (not recorded which). Some clones in this sample may be carry-over from other donors' samples.

Many counts were recorded for this clone. CDR3 amino acids: CASSPDTYTEAFF. DNA of the CDR3: TGTGCCAGCAGCCCCGACACATACACTGAAGCTTTCTTT. The gene calls are TRBV13 and TRBJ1-1; D is unresolved. Germline CDR1 and CDR2: PRHDT and FYEKMQ (reference sequence). Trimming removed 5 bases at V and 3 bases at J, with 10 bases between. The CDR3 length is 13 residues.

This clone was picked up a small number of times. V and J are TRBV6-5 and TRBJ2-2; 7 bases are shared with TRBD1. Losses at the gene ends were 4 bases for V and 3 bases for J; bases not matched to a gene: 5. This CDR3 contains 15 residues. Germline V gene data show CDR1 as MNHEY and CDR2 as SVGAGI. CDR3 in amino acids: CASSSGQEDTGELFF. DNA of the CDR3: TGTGCCAGCAGTTCAGGACAGGAGGACACCGGGGAGCTGTTTTTT.

This clone was seen at least ten times. The chain is built from TRBV4-3 and TRBJ2-1, with D tentatively TRBD1 or TRBD2 (5 bases each). Between the trimmed V and J ends, which lost 3 bases and 3 bases, there was a span of 15 bases. This CDR3 region has 16 residues. Germline-derived CDR1 and CDR2 are LGHNA and YSLEER. The CDR3 spells CASSQRGRGVYNEQFF. The CDR3 coding sequence is TGCGCCAGCAGCCAGAGGGGACGTGGAGTCTACAATGAGCAGTTCTTC.

This chain joins TRBV28 and TRBJ1-2, with D hard to call. The germline V and J ends were trimmed by 6 bases and 3 bases, with 14 bases remaining between them. The CDR3 has 14 amino acids. Per germline, CDR1 MDHEN and CDR2 SYDVKM. This CDR3 reads CASRPPPVDYGYTF. The CDR3, as DNA: TGTGCCAGCAGGCCCCCCCCTGTGGACTATGGCTACACCTTC.